This record looks at one T cell receptor beta chain sequence and its context. This clonotype was observed a handful of times. There is no known antigen for this receptor. The junction departs from germline at one end; a sequencing error may be responsible. This specimen belongs to a study of T-cell reconstitution after alpha-beta-depleted transplantation in children (dated by TCRdb to between 2015 and 2016). Some background on the complete study: The study quantitatively tracked T-cell immune reconstitution after TCRalphabeta/CD19-depleted allogeneic hematopoietic cell transplantation in children using TCR repertoire profiling. General study outcomes and caveats: About two months after transplant, the apparently early recovery of alphabetaT-cell counts reportedly depended on just several hundred clones that had expanded rapidly and came from non-depleted graft cells. In some patients, the high TCRbeta diversity seen at day 60 was put down to recipient T cells and intrathymic progenitors that had survived conditioning. Over the following months the frequencies of hyperexpanded clones went down, and after one year T-cell counts and TCRbeta diversity were mostly credited to newly produced T cells.

The sample's treatment or condition, from its label and the paper: allogeneic hematopoietic cell transplantation with graft depleted of TCRalphabeta T cells and CD19 B cells. The transplant recipients were children given TCRalphabeta/CD19-depleted allogeneic hematopoietic cell grafts. Library construction relied on PCR. The sequencer listed for this sample is Illumina HiSeq 2500. To normalize quantification of the TCRbeta repertoire, the TCR libraries were built with molecular barcoding that relied on unique molecular identifiers. Through fastp at Q25 and MiXCR, TCRdb rebuilt clones from the public reads, retaining in-frame beta chains. Each record represents a unique CDR3 protein, reported with the most common genes and DNA among its rows. The sample has about 540,000 distinct CDR3 sequences on record, 25% to 30% of them singletons. In total, the top ten clones hold just over 35% of the sample. CDR1 SGHRS and CDR2 YFSETQ are derived from the germline V gene. The CDR3 contains 12 residues, cysteine and phenylalanine counted. Solely the CDR3 DNA is kept, with 36 bases framed from the first base.

The sequence derives from a boy in the first two years of life with Wiskott-Aldrich syndrome, due to receive a stem cell transplant. Sequencing used PBMCs, obtained before TCRalphabeta/CD19-depleted stem cell transplant. The chain employs TRBV5-1 and TRBJ2-1; a tentative D call is TRBD1 (5 bases match). The CDR3 is CASRQGYNEQFF. The nucleotide sequence is TGTGCCAGCAGGCAGGGATACAATGAGCAGTTCTTC.